This TCR beta chain was sequenced in a study of blood T cell repertoires in COVID-19. Only in-frame clones appear in the TCRdb table, and some are missing; sequencing was by immunoSEQ multiplex PCR. The table has 200,000 to 250,000 clones, under 90% seen once. V was cut by 6 bases and J by 2 bases, with 14 bases left in between. Germline CDR1 reads SGHAT; CDR2 reads FQNNGV. CDR3 length equals 15 residues. The sequenced material came from peripheral blood. The rearrangement joins TRBV11-2 to TRBJ2-1; a possible D gene is TRBD2 (6 bases). The sequence was obtained from a woman of 80 years or more with active or convalescent COVID-19. The CDR3 region has the DNA TGTGCCAGCAGGTCCGGGAGCAGACCCTACAATGAGCAGTTCTTC. It codes for CASRSGSRPYNEQFF.